This record covers a single T cell receptor beta chain. The data belong to a study of control samples from healthy donors and cancer patients. Here immunoSEQ multiplex PCR was the method, and the copy in TCRdb shows in-frame clones only, minus some. Found here are over 150,000 clones, 96% of them singletons; the top ten hold approximately 1%. CDR3 length equals 13 residues. Germline CDR1 reads LGHNT; CDR2 reads FRNRAP. Trimming took off 2 bases at V and 1 base at J, with 4 bases between the two ends. Sequenced sample: blood. V gene TRBV12-5 combines with J gene TRBJ2-3; D call uncertain. The receptor was isolated from a woman in her 30s in good health. CDR3 sequence reads: CASGLTRTDTQYF. The CDR3 nucleotides read TGTGCTAGTGGTTTGACACGCACAGATACGCAGTATTTT. Full variable domain (remainder filled in from reference TRBV12-5 and TRBJ2-3): DARVTQTPRHKVTEMGQEVTMRCQPILGHNTVFWYRQTMMQGLELLAYFRNRAPLDDSGMPKDRFSAEMPDATLATLKIQPSEPRDSAVYFCASGLTRTDTQYFGPGTRLTVL.